Listed here are 27 T cell receptor beta chains from one sample, sequenced in a study of T cell responses to AZD1222 COVID-19 vaccine. Measured with immunoSEQ multiplex PCR; TCRdb has only the in-frame clones, and not every one. Of around 94,000 clones in the sample, around 83% are singletons; the top ten hold 5%. The source was peripheral blood, collected on day 0 of AZD1222 vaccination. These TCRs come from an adult in good health.

This clone was seen once. This chain uses TRBV7-2 with TRBJ2-7, with TRBD1 identical over 9 bases. Germline values: CDR1 SGHTA, CDR2 FQGNSA. The CDR3 has 14 amino acids. V lost 6 bases to trimming and J lost 4 bases; unmatched junction nucleotides: 7. The CDR3 loop reads CASRTTGGFYEQYF. CDR3 coding DNA: TGTGCCAGCAGAACTACAGGGGGCTTTTACGAGCAGTACTTC.

This chain connects TRBV27 to TRBJ2-3; 10 bases are a match to TRBD1. CDR1 is MNHEY and CDR2 is SMNVEV in the germline V gene (reference sequence). Trimming took 0 bases from V and 1 from J; bases not matched to a gene: 1. The CDR3 sequence is 16 residues long. The CDR3: CASSLSGTGGTDTQYF. CDR3 DNA sequence: TGTGCCAGCAGTTTATCGGGGACAGGGGGCACAGATACGCAGTATTTT.

This clone has a single count. The chain combines TRBV3-1 (or the pseudogene TRBV3-2) with TRBJ2-5; tentatively, D is TRBD1 (5 bases). The CDR3 consists of 16 residues. In germline, CDR1 is LGHDT, CDR2 YNNKEL (reference sequence). V shed 5 bases and J shed 5 bases, with 21 bases lying between them. For the CDR3, the DNA is TGTGCCAGCAGCGCAGGGCGTCCCATTTCTTCTGAGACCCAGTACTTC. This sequence encodes CASSAGRPISSETQYF.

This sequence joins TRBV27 and TRBJ2-7; D gene uncertain. Germline CDR1 reads MNHEY; CDR2 reads SMNVEV (reference sequence). The germline V and J ends were trimmed by 3 bases and 0 bases, with 9 bases remaining between them. The CDR3 is 14 residues long. The chain's CDR3 is CASSFRRSSYEQYF. The CDR3 DNA follows: TGTGCCAGCAGTTTCCGTAGGAGCTCCTACGAGCAGTACTTC.

This sequence joins TRBV28 and TRBJ2-7; D is tentatively TRBD1 or TRBD2 (5 bases each). The CDR3 extends over 12 amino acids. Germline lookup yields CDR1 MDHEN and CDR2 SYDVKM. The CDR3 bases are TGTGCGGGGCGACCTAGCCCCTACGAGCAGTACTTC. It is translated as CAGRPSPYEQYF. The complete variable domain, with remaining parts taken from reference TRBV28 and TRBJ2-7, reads DVKVTQSSRYLVKRTGEKVFLECVQDMDHENMFWYRQDPGLGLRLIYFSYDVKMKEKGDIPEGYSVSREKKERFSLILESASTNQTSMYLCAGRPSPYEQYFGPGTRLTVT.

The J gene is TRBJ1-1, the V gene TRBV6-5; D remains ambiguous. CDR3 length: 13 amino acids. V shed 6 bases and J shed 7 bases, with 15 bases lying between them. Germline values: CDR1 MNHEY, CDR2 SVGAGI. CDR3 DNA sequence: TGTGCCAGCAGCCTATACGGGGTTGGTGAAGCTTTCTTT. Amino acids: CASSLYGVGEAFF.

V usage is TRBV7-2 and J usage is TRBJ1-1; no reliable D call. V was pared by 0 bases and J by 11 bases, with 13 bases between. Germline lookup yields CDR1 SGHTA and CDR2 FQGNSA. CDR3 length: 13 residues. In DNA, the CDR3 is TGTGCCAGCAGCTTAGCGGTCCCCCCCGGCGCTTTCTTT. This codes for CASSLAVPPGAFF.

The chain uses TRBV20-1 and TRBJ2-6; the D is unclear. The CDR3 has 16 amino acids. The ends were cut back, 3 bases at V and 0 bases at J, with 12 bases in the middle. CDR1 is DFQATT, CDR2 SNEGSKA, per germline (reference sequence). In DNA, the CDR3 is TGCAGTGCTAGTGCAGGTGGGGTCTCTGGGGCCAACGTCCTGACTTTC. Its translation: CSASAGGVSGANVLTF.

J is TRBJ1-5 and V is TRBV19, with 10 bases lining up with TRBD1. Germline V gene lookup returns CDR1 LNHDA and CDR2 SQIVND (reference sequence). V was clipped by 5 bases and J by 1 base; unmatched bases: 8. This CDR3 comprises 17 residues. The CDR3 is CASSETGGDRSNQPQHF. CDR3 nucleotides: TGTGCCAGTAGTGAGACAGGGGGCGATAGGAGCAATCAGCCCCAGCATTTT.

J is TRBJ2-7 and V is TRBV5-1; the D gene could be TRBD1 or TRBD2 (6 bases each). Germline V gives CDR1 SGHRS, CDR2 YFSETQ. V was shortened by 2 bases and J by 2 bases, with 11 bases between the two germline ends. The CDR3 extends over 14 amino acids. The CDR3 sequence is CASSFGGTTYEQYF. In nucleotides, the CDR3 is TGCGCCAGCAGCTTTGGGGGGACAACCTACGAGCAGTACTTC. The complete variable domain, with remaining parts taken from reference TRBV5-1 and TRBJ2-7, reads KAGVTQTPRYLIKTRGQQVTLSCSPISGHRSVSWYQQTPGQGLQFLFEYFSETQRNKGNFPGRFSGRQFSNSRSEMNVSTLELGDSALYLCASSFGGTTYEQYFGPGTRLTVT.

The rearrangement joins TRBV5-1 to TRBJ2-5; D not certain. Trimming took off 4 bases at V and 7 bases at J, with 11 bases between the two ends. The length of the CDR3 is 12 residues. Looked up from germline, CDR1 is SGHRS and CDR2 is YFSETQ. CDR3 coding DNA: TGCGCCAGCAGCCCTGAGACGGGGACCCAGTACTTC. This translates into CASSPETGTQYF.

The V and J genes are TRBV28 and TRBJ2-7; D perhaps matches TRBD2 (5 bases). V shed 5 bases and J shed 11 bases, with 19 bases lying between them. Germline assignment: CDR1 MDHEN and CDR2 SYDVKM. There are 13 residues in the CDR3. The CDR3 nucleotides are TGTGCCAGCAGTCCGCGGACCCCGGGGTTTAAGTACTTC. Protein sequence: CASSPRTPGFKYF.

The V and J genes are TRBV5-1 and TRBJ2-7; 10 nucleotides align to TRBD2. V gave up 0 bases and J gave up 0 bases; unmatched junction bases: 9. The germline CDR1 and CDR2 sequences are SGHRS and YFSETQ. There are 18 residues in the CDR3. CDR3 region: CASSLETSGARASYEQYF. CDR3 coding DNA: TGCGCCAGCAGCTTGGAAACTAGCGGGGCAAGGGCCTCCTACGAGCAGTACTTC. The full variable domain, its missing parts supplied by reference TRBV5-1 and TRBJ2-7, is KAGVTQTPRYLIKTRGQQVTLSCSPISGHRSVSWYQQTPGQGLQFLFEYFSETQRNKGNFPGRFSGRQFSNSRSEMNVSTLELGDSALYLCASSLETSGARASYEQYFGPGTRLTVT.

CDR3: CASSTGIIANYGYTF. In DNA, the CDR3 is TGTGCCAGCAGCACAGGGATAATAGCTAACTATGGCTACACCTTC. This chain connects TRBV7-2 to TRBJ1-2; TRBD1 is a possible D gene (6 bases). Germline V gene lookup returns CDR1 SGHTA and CDR2 FQGNSA. V was trimmed by 5 bases and J by 0 bases, leaving 13 bases between them. The CDR3 has 15 amino acids. Looking up the rest from reference TRBV7-2 and TRBJ1-2 gives the full variable domain: GAGVSQSPSNKVTEKGKDVELRCDPISGHTALYWYRQSLGQGLEFLIYFQGNSAPDKSGLPSDRFSAERTGGSVSTLTIQRTQQEDSAVYLCASSTGIIANYGYTFGSGTRLTVV.

J is TRBJ2-5 and V is TRBV7-2; TRBD1 matches at 8 bases. The CDR3 totals 16 residues. With 1 base clipped from V and 6 bases from J, the junction kept 10 bases outside the gene matches. Germline V gives CDR1 SGHTA, CDR2 FQGNSA. CDR3 residues: CASSLVPGGAFKTQYF. The CDR3 nucleotides read TGTGCCAGCAGCTTAGTCCCAGGGGGCGCTTTTAAGACCCAGTACTTC.

V is TRBV7-3 and J is TRBJ2-2, with D perhaps TRBD2 (6 bases). The germline CDR1 and CDR2 sequences are SGHTA and FQGTGA. The germline V and J ends were trimmed by 2 bases and 4 bases, with 8 bases remaining between them. The CDR3 totals 14 residues. In DNA form, the CDR3 reads TGTGCCAGCAGCTTACGGGGAGGCACCGGGGAGCTGTTTTTT. Translating gives CASSLRGGTGELFF.

The J gene is TRBJ1-5, the V gene TRBV5-1; D is uncertain. Germline V gives CDR1 SGHRS, CDR2 YFSETQ. This CDR3 is built from 13 residues. Trimming took off 0 bases at V and 4 bases at J, with 5 bases between the two ends. In nucleotides, the CDR3 is TGCGCCAGCAGCTTGGACGGGAATCAGCCCCAGCATTTT. Translating gives CASSLDGNQPQHF.

The chain employs TRBV3-1 (or the pseudogene TRBV3-2) and TRBJ2-5, with TRBD2 as a possible D gene (7 bases). The V gene's germline CDR1 is LGHDT and CDR2 YNNKEL (reference sequence). Deletions cut 8 bases from V and 5 bases from J, with 18 bases between. The CDR3 contains 14 residues. CDR3 amino acids: CASLKSGGPETQYF. The CDR3 coding sequence is TGTGCCAGCTTAAAGTCGGGGGGCCCGGAGACCCAGTACTTC.

The chain employs TRBV5-4 and TRBJ2-3; D ambiguous. V lost 3 bases and J lost 1, with 15 bases in between. The CDR3 extends over 16 amino acids. Germline assignment: CDR1 SGHNT and CDR2 YYREEE (reference sequence). CDR3 in amino acids: CASSWPESVGTDTQYF. The CDR3, as DNA: TGTGCCAGCAGCTGGCCGGAGAGTGTGGGCACAGATACGCAGTATTTT.

The chain combines TRBV28 with TRBJ2-1; 7 bases line up with TRBD1. The V gene's germline CDR1 is MDHEN and CDR2 SYDVKM. The CDR3 consists of 17 residues. V shed 1 base, J shed 0 bases, and the junction held 6 bases outside the gene matches. CDR3 amino acids: CASSLSTGRSSYNEQFF. CDR3 in DNA: TGTGCCAGCAGTTTATCGACAGGGCGGAGCTCCTACAATGAGCAGTTCTTC.

This clone came up once. The rearrangement joins TRBV27 to TRBJ2-4; D remains unclear. Between the trimmed V and J ends, which lost 5 bases and 1 base, there was a span of 15 bases. Germline values: CDR1 MNHEY, CDR2 SMNVEV (reference sequence). The CDR3 spans 16 residues. The CDR3 protein is CASSPWGNSAKNIQYF. Here the CDR3 DNA reads TGTGCCAGCAGTCCATGGGGAAATTCGGCCAAAAACATTCAGTACTTC.

V is TRBV7-3 and J is TRBJ2-3; 8 nucleotides match TRBD2. Germline values: CDR1 SGHTA, CDR2 FQGTGA. The CDR3 spans 16 residues. Unmatched junction bases numbered 13, after V lost 4 bases and J lost 7 bases. In DNA, the CDR3 is TGTGCCAGCAGCTCCCATGGAGCGGGAGAGGGATATACGCAGTATTTT. Protein: CASSSHGAGEGYTQYF. Full variable domain (rest looked up from reference TRBV7-3 and TRBJ2-3): GAGVSQTPSNKVTEKGKYVELRCDPISGHTALYWYRQSLGQGPEFLIYFQGTGAADDSGLPNDRFFAVRPEGSVSTLKIQRTERGDSAVYLCASSSHGAGEGYTQYFGPGTRLTVL.

As for this clone: The junction shows a germline mismatch at one end, possibly a read error. V and J are TRBV7-7 and TRBJ2-5; maybe TRBD1 (5 bases). The CDR3 runs to 16 residues. The germline gives CDR1 SSHAT, CDR2 FNYEAQ (reference sequence). The chain's CDR3 is CASSLTPRGGQETQYF. The CDR3 DNA follows: TGTGCTAGCAGCCTTACCCCTAGGGGTGGGCAAGAGACCCAGTACTTC.

J is TRBJ2-5 and V is TRBV27; possible D gene TRBD2, 6 bases. CDR3 length: 17 residues. V was pared by 3 bases and J by 4 bases, with 21 bases between. The germline V gene has CDR1 MNHEY and CDR2 SMNVEV (reference sequence). Written as DNA, the CDR3 is TGTGCCAGCAGTTTCTCCCCCAGCGGGTCTGGACGAGAGACCCAGTACTTC. Translated, it gives CASSFSPSGSGRETQYF.

The V call is TRBV5-4, the J call TRBJ2-2; 7 positions agree with TRBD1. The CDR3 has 15 amino acids. V shed 5 bases, J shed 3 bases, and the junction held 7 bases outside the gene matches. Germline CDR1 is SGHNT and CDR2 is YYREEE (reference sequence). The CDR3 loop is CASSSGTDYTGELFF. For the CDR3, the DNA is TGTGCCAGCAGTTCCGGGACAGACTACACCGGGGAGCTGTTTTTT.

The rearrangement links TRBV11-1 to TRBJ2-5; D is undetermined. The CDR3 length is 15 residues. V shed 5 bases and J shed 2 bases, with 15 bases lying between them. Germline loops: CDR1 SGHAT, CDR2 FQDESV (reference sequence). The CDR3 DNA reads as TGTGCCAGCAGCCCCGTGGGTGAACTACAAGAGACCCAGTACTTC. It translates to CASSPVGELQETQYF.

CDR3 amino acids: CASSLDRPGVGQPQHF. The CDR3 DNA sequence: TGTGCCAGCAGCCTGGACCGCCCTGGCGTTGGTCAGCCCCAGCATTTT. J is TRBJ1-5 and V is TRBV7-2; no clear D. Germline V gene data show CDR1 as SGHTA and CDR2 as FQGNSA. The CDR3 totals 16 residues. Trimming removed 5 bases at V and 6 bases at J, with 20 bases between.